The rows below give T cell receptor beta chains drawn from one sample of a study of human T cells and chemical hapten exposure. In TCRdb, the 5' RACE reads were re-called with MiXCR into one record per CDR3 protein. The data show 80,000 or so distinct CDR3 sequences, roughly 15% seen once. Receptors were obtained from a female donor in good health. Both conserved end residues are part of each CDR3. A D gene is named only where the DNA matches it firmly. Size tells how often a clone was seen (once, few, many) or the class of an expanded clone, and some rows leave it out.

cdr3_aa cdr3_nt v_call clone_size j_call d_call
CAISGQGSSGANVLTF TGTGCCATCAGCGGACAGGGAAGCTCTGGGGCCAACGTCCTGACTTTC TRBV10-3 few TRBJ2-6 TRBD1
CASSATGGLTEAFF TGCGCCAGCAGCGCGACAGGGGGCCTCACTGAAGCTTTCTTT TRBV10-2 many TRBJ1-1 TRBD1
CASERTGTGENTEAFF TGTGCCAGCGAAAGGACAGGGACGGGGGAGAACACTGAAGCTTTCTTT TRBV28 many TRBJ1-1 TRBD1
CSATGMNTEAFF TGCAGCGCAACAGGGATGAACACTGAAGCTTTCTTT TRBV29-1 - TRBJ1-1 -
CASQEPSGGGGTDTQYF TGCGCCAGCCAAGAGCCTAGCGGGGGGGGTGGCACAGATACGCAGTATTTT TRBV10-2 few TRBJ2-3 TRBD2
CATSEGSSNQPQHF TGTGCCACCAGTGAAGGCTCGAGCAATCAGCCCCAGCATTTT TRBV24-1 few TRBJ1-5 -
CASSLAGTYEQYF TGTGCCAGCAGCTTAGCGGGAACCTACGAGCAGTACTTC TRBV7-2 - TRBJ2-7 -
CASSEALREGGAGTDTQYF TGTGCCAGCAGTGAAGCGCTTCGCGAGGGGGGGGCAGGCACAGATACGCAGTATTTT TRBV6-1 - TRBJ2-3 -
CSARDPQRERSYNEQFF TGCAGTGCTAGAGATCCCCAGCGGGAGAGGTCCTACAATGAGCAGTTCTTC TRBV20-1 few TRBJ2-1 TRBD2
CASSLVPELYGYTF TGTGCCAGCAGCTTAGTTCCCGAACTCTATGGCTACACCTTC TRBV7-8 many TRBJ1-2 -
CASSLDWKRVSGNTIYF TGTGCCAGCAGCTTAGATTGGAAGCGAGTCTCTGGAAACACCATATATTTT TRBV7-9 - TRBJ1-3 -
CASSEAPLGAGGYTF TGTGCCAGCAGTGAAGCGCCTTTAGGGGCGGGGGGCTACACCTTC TRBV6-1 few TRBJ1-2 -
CASSSWTENTEAFF TGTGCCAGCAGCTCGTGGACCGAGAACACTGAAGCTTTCTTT TRBV7-9 few TRBJ1-1 -
CASSRMGRGLYNEQFF TGTGCCAGCAGCCGCATGGGACGTGGACTTTACAATGAGCAGTTCTTC TRBV14 - TRBJ2-1 -
CSASKTGTSGQFF TGCAGTGCTAGCAAAACCGGGACTAGCGGACAGTTCTTC TRBV20-1 few TRBJ2-1 TRBD2
CASSEGPRAEQYF TGTGCCAGCAGTGAGGGGCCCCGGGCCGAGCAGTACTTC TRBV2 - TRBJ2-7 -
CASSSVYASGSSYNEQFF TGTGCCAGCAGTTCCGTCTATGCTAGCGGGAGCTCCTACAATGAGCAGTTCTTC TRBV6-5 - TRBJ2-1 TRBD2
CASSSYLATGKTDTQYF TGCGCCAGCAGCTCATATCTTGCTACCGGGAAAACAGATACGCAGTATTTT TRBV5-1 - TRBJ2-3 -
CASSIPGLAGVEQYF TGTGCCAGTAGTATTCCGGGACTAGCGGGGGTTGAGCAGTACTTC TRBV19 - TRBJ2-7 TRBD2
CSAQGANNSPLNF TGCAGTGCTCAGGGGGCGAATAATTCACCCCTCAACTTT TRBV20-1 - TRBJ1-6 TRBD1
CASSLGLIGGTTNSSTDTQYF TGTGCCAGCAGCTTAGGTCTTATAGGTGGGACTACCAATTCTAGCACAGATACGCAGTATTTT TRBV7-8 few TRBJ2-3 TRBD2
CAISARGDGNTIYF TGTGCCATCAGTGCCCGAGGGGACGGAAACACCATATATTTT TRBV10-3 - TRBJ1-3 -
CASSTQGSGVDSPLHF TGTGCCAGCAGTACACAGGGAAGCGGTGTAGATTCACCCCTCCACTTT TRBV6-5 few TRBJ1-6 -
CASRYGLAGHNEQFF TGTGCCAGCAGGTACGGACTAGCGGGCCACAATGAGCAGTTCTTC TRBV2 few TRBJ2-1 TRBD2
CASSYRGVWTGNSPLHF TGTGCCAGCAGTTACAGGGGGGTCTGGACGGGAAATTCACCCCTCCACTTT TRBV6-5 - TRBJ1-6 -
CAWSGWDISQFNTEAFF TGTGCCTGGAGTGGCTGGGACATCAGTCAGTTTAACACTGAAGCTTTCTTT TRBV30 - TRBJ1-1 -
CASSLGTGGEQYF TGTGCCAGCAGCTTGGGAACAGGGGGCGAGCAGTACTTC TRBV7-8 - TRBJ2-7 TRBD1
CASSPTKGVAGQETQYF TGTGCCAGCAGCCCAACTAAAGGAGTAGCGGGGCAAGAGACCCAGTACTTC TRBV3-1 few TRBJ2-5 TRBD2
CASSLGGNILNTEAFF TGCGCCAGCAGCTTGGGCGGGAACATACTGAACACTGAAGCTTTCTTT TRBV5-1 - TRBJ1-1 -
CASSRGGIRDEAFF TGCGCCAGCAGCCGGGGGGGGATTAGGGATGAAGCTTTCTTT TRBV5-1 - TRBJ1-1 -
CSASDRGRKTEAFF TGCAGTGCTTCAGACAGGGGACGTAAAACTGAAGCTTTCTTT TRBV20-1 few TRBJ1-1 TRBD1
CSARATGKGINGANVLTF TGCAGTGCTAGAGCAACAGGGAAGGGGATAAATGGGGCCAACGTCCTGACTTTC TRBV20-1 - TRBJ2-6 -
CSAPRRTAIYNEQFF TGCAGTGCTCCCCGGCGGACAGCTATATACAATGAGCAGTTCTTC TRBV20-1 - TRBJ2-1 -
CSSQERFSSYNEQFF TGCAGCTCACAAGAGCGGTTTAGCTCCTACAATGAGCAGTTCTTC TRBV29-1 - TRBJ2-1 -
CASFRDRVDYTEAFF TGTGCCTCCTTTCGGGACAGGGTCGATTATACTGAAGCTTTCTTT TRBV7-2 few TRBJ1-1 TRBD1
CASSFSGYNEQFF TGTGCCAGCAGTTTTAGCGGATACAATGAGCAGTTCTTC TRBV12-3/TRBV12-4 few TRBJ2-1 -
CASSPPPGGTNTEAFF TGTGCCAGCAGCCCCCCGCCAGGGGGAACCAACACTGAAGCTTTCTTT TRBV5-4 - TRBJ1-1 TRBD1
CASSLGPGRGDTEAFF TGTGCCAGCAGCTTAGGGCCGGGGCGCGGGGACACTGAAGCTTTCTTT TRBV7-2 - TRBJ1-1 -
CASSPVDYTNTGELFF TGTGCCAGCAGCCCCGTCGACTATACGAACACCGGGGAGCTGTTTTTT TRBV7-2 few TRBJ2-2 -
CASSSTYLASNSPLHF TGTGCCAGCAGTTCTACCTACCTCGCGTCGAATTCACCCCTCCACTTT TRBV27 - TRBJ1-6 -
CASSPGIGPDTQYF TGTGCCAGCTCACCAGGGATAGGACCAGATACGCAGTATTTT TRBV18 many TRBJ2-3 -
CASSLDKQPAFF TGTGCCAGCAGCTTGGATAAACAACCGGCTTTCTTT TRBV5-4 many TRBJ1-1 -
CSVAGTGELFF TGCAGCGTGGCAGGAACCGGGGAGCTGTTTTTT TRBV29-1 many TRBJ2-2 -
CASGVLETQYF TGTGCCAGCGGTGTCCTGGAGACCCAGTACTTC TRBV7-2 few TRBJ2-5 -
CASSSRLGSYEQYF TGTGCCAGCAGCTCCAGACTAGGTTCCTACGAGCAGTACTTC TRBV7-2 - TRBJ2-7 -
CASSVGPTGGTGELFF TGTGCCAGCAGCGTAGGGCCGACCGGGGGGACCGGGGAGCTGTTTTTT TRBV9 - TRBJ2-2 TRBD2
CAISERGAQETQYF TGTGCCATTAGCGAGCGGGGGGCCCAAGAGACCCAGTACTTC TRBV10-3 once TRBJ2-5 TRBD2
CSPGQGNNEQFF TGCAGCCCGGGACAGGGCAACAATGAGCAGTTCTTC TRBV20-1 - TRBJ2-1 TRBD1
CASSSSGLGSHEQYF TGTGCCAGCAGTTCCTCGGGACTAGGTTCCCACGAGCAGTACTTC TRBV28 few TRBJ2-7 TRBD2
CASSQDQRGSSPSYNEQFF TGCGCCAGCAGCCAAGACCAGCGGGGGTCCTCCCCCTCCTACAATGAGCAGTTCTTC TRBV4-1 - TRBJ2-1 TRBD2
CSARTSGRGGEQYF TGCAGTGCGAGGACTAGCGGGAGGGGTGGTGAGCAGTACTTC TRBV20-1 - TRBJ2-7 TRBD2
CASSLDSSEQYF TGCGCCAGCAGCTTGGATTCCAGCGAGCAGTACTTC TRBV5-1 - TRBJ2-7 -
CASSHPESHIQYF TGTGCCAGCAGTCATCCCGAGTCCCACATTCAGTACTTC TRBV27 - TRBJ2-4 -
CASSSRQAIPGGGNEKLFF TGTGCCAGCAGCTCTCGCCAAGCTATCCCAGGGGGAGGTAATGAAAAACTGTTTTTT TRBV21-1 few TRBJ1-4 -
CASSLEVVTQFGQPQHF TGTGCCAGCAGCTTAGAGGTAGTCACACAGTTCGGGCAGCCCCAGCATTTT TRBV7-8 few TRBJ1-5 -